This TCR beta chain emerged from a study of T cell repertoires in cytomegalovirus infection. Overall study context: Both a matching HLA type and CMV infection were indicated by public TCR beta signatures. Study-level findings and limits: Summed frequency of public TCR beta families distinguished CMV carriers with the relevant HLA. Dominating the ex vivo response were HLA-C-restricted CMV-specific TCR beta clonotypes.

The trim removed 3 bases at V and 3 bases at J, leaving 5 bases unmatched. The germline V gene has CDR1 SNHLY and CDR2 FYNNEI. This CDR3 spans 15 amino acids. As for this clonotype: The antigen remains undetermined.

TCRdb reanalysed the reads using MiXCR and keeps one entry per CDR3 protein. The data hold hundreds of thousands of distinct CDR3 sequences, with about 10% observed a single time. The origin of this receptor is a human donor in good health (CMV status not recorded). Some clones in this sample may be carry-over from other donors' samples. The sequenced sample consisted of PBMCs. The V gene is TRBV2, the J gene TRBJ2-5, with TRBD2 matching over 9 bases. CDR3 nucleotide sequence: TGTGCCAGCAGTGACGGCGGGAGGGCCGAAGAGACCCAGTACTTC. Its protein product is CASSDGGRAEETQYF. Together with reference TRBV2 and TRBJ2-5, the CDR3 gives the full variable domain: EPEVTQTPSHQVTQMGQEVILRCVPISNHLYFYWYRQILGQKVEFLVSFYNNEISEKSEIFDDQFSVERPDGSNFTLKIRSTKLEDSAMYFCASSDGGRAEETQYFGPGTRLLVL.